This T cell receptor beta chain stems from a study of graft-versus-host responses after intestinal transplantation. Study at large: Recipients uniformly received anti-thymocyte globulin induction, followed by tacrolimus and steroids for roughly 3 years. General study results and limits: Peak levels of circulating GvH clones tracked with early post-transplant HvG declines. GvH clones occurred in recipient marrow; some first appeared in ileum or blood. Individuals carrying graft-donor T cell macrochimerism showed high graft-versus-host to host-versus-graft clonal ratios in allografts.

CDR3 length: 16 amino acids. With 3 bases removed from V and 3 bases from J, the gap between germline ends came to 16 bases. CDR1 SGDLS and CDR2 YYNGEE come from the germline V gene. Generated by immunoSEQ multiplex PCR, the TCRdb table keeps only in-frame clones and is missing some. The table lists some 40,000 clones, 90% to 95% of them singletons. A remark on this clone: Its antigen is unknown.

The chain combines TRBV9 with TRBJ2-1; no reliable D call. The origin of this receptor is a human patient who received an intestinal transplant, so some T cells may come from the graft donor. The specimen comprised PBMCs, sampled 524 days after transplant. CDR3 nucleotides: TGTGCCAGCAGCGCAGTAGGAGAATGGGGCTACAATGAGCAGTTCTTC. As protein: CASSAVGEWGYNEQFF.